A selection of T cell receptor beta chains follows, all from one sample in a study of control samples from healthy donors and cancer patients. The method was immunoSEQ multiplex PCR; TCRdb's version includes in-frame clones alone and lacks a portion of them. The repertoire includes 180,000 or so clones, around 93% of them detected once, and 4.1% sits in the top ten. Material: blood. The receptors stem from a woman aged 60 to 75 in good health. CDR3s include the opening cysteine and the closing phenylalanine or tryptophan. A D gene is named only where the DNA matches it firmly. Where a row states a size, it is once, few, many or the class of an expanded clone; other rows omit it.

V	size	J	D	DNA	CDR3
TRBV30	.	TRBJ1-4	TRBD1	TGTGCCTGGAGTTCCGGACAGGGGAATGAAAAACTGTTTTTT	CAWSSGQGNEKLFF
TRBV13	.	TRBJ1-6	.	TGTGCCAGCAGCTTAAGTCCATACGATAATTCACCCCTCCACTTT	CASSLSPYDNSPLHF
TRBV6-5	.	TRBJ1-5	TRBD1	TGTGCCAGCAGGGCCGGGACAGGGAATCAGCCCCAGCATTTT	CASRAGTGNQPQHF
TRBV9	.	TRBJ2-2	TRBD2	TGTGCCAGCAGCGTAGGCGGGGGGGGAACCGGGGAGCTGTTTTTT	CASSVGGGGTGELFF
TRBV5-4	.	TRBJ2-1	.	TGTGCCAGCAGCTTGGTTAGGACCGCCGAGTACAATGAGCAGTTCTTC	CASSLVRTAEYNEQFF
TRBV3-1/TRBV3-2	.	TRBJ1-5	.	TGTGCCAGCAGCCTCAACAGGATAAATCAGCCCCAGCATTTT	CASSLNRINQPQHF
TRBV6-5	.	TRBJ1-1	.	TGTGCCAGCAGTCCAAGCGGAGGGAACACTGAAGCTTTCTTT	CASSPSGGNTEAFF
TRBV6-5	.	TRBJ2-1	.	TGTGCCAGCAGGTCGGGGAATGAGCAGTTCTTC	CASRSGNEQFF
TRBV2	.	TRBJ1-1	.	TGTGCCAGCAGTGAACGGCCAAGAACTGAAGCTTTCTTT	CASSERPRTEAFF
TRBV6-2/TRBV6-3	.	TRBJ1-6	.	TGTGCCAGCAGCCCTAGAGGGGAGGCGTATAATTCACCCCTCCACTTT	CASSPRGEAYNSPLHF
TRBV10-3	.	TRBJ1-1	.	TGTGCCATCAGTGAGTCAATTTCGAACACTGAAGCTTTCTTT	CAISESISNTEAFF
TRBV7-3	.	TRBJ2-1	.	TGTGCCAGCAGCTTAGTGGGACTGGGAGGCAATGAGCAGTTCTTC	CASSLVGLGGNEQFF
TRBV6-5	once	TRBJ1-5	.	TGTGCCAGCAGTTACAGAGCGGGACAGCCCCAGCATTTT	CASSYRAGQPQHF
TRBV10-3	.	TRBJ2-7	TRBD1	TGTGCCATCAGCTCCGGGACAGGGCTGAATGGCGAGCAGTACTTC	CAISSGTGLNGEQYF
TRBV12-5	.	TRBJ1-3	TRBD1	TGTGCTAGTGGTTGGACGGGACAGATCTCTGGAAACACCATATATTTT	CASGWTGQISGNTIYF
TRBV19	.	TRBJ2-6	.	TGTGCCAGTAGCTACGATATATACACAGGATCTGGGGCCAACGTCCTGACTTTC	CASSYDIYTGSGANVLTF
TRBV30	.	TRBJ2-7	TRBD1	TGTGCCTGGGCTACAGGGGGCTACGAGCAGTACTTC	CAWATGGYEQYF